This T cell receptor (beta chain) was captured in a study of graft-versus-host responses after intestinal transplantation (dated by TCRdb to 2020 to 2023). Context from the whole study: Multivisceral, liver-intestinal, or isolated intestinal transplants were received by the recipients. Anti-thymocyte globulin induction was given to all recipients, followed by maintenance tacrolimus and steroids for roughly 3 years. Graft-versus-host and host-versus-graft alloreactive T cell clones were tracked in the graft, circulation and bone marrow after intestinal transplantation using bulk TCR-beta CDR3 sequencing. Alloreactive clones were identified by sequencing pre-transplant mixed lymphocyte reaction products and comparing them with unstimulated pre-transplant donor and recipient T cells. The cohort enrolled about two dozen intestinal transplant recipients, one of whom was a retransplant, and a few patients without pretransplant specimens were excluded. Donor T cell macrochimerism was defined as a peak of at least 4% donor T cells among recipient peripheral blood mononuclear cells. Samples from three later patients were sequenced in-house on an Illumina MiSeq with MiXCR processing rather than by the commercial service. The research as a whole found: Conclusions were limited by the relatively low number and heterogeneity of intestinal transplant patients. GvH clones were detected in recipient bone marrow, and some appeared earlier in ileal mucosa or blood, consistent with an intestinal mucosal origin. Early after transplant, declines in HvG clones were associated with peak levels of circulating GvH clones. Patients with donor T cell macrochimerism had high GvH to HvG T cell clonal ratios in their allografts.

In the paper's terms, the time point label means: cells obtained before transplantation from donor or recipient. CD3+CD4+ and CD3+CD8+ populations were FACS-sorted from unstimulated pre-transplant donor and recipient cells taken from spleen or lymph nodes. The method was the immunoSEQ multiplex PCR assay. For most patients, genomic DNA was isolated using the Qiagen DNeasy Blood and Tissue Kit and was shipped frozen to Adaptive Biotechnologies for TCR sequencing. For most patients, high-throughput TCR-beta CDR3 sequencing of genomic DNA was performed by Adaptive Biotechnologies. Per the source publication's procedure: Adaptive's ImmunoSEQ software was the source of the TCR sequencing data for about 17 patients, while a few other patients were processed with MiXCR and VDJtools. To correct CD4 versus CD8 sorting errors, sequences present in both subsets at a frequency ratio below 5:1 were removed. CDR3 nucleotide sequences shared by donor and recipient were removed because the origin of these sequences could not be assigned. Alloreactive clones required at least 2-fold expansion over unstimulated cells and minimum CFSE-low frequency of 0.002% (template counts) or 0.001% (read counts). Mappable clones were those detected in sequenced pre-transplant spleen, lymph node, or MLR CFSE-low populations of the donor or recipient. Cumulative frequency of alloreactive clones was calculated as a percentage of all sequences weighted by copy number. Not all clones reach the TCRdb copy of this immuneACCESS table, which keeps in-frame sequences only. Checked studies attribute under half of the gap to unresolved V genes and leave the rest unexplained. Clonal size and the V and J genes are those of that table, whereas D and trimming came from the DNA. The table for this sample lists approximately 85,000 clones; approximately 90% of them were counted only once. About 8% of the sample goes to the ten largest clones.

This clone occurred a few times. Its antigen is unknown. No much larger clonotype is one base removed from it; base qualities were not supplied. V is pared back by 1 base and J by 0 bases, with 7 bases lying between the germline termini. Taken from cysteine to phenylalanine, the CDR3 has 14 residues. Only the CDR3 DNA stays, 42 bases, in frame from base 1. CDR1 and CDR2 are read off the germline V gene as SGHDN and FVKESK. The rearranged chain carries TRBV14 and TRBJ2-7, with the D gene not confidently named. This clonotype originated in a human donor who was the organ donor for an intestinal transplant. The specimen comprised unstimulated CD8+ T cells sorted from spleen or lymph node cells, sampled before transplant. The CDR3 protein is CASSQGLNSYEQYF. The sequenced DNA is TGTGCCAGCAGCCAAGGGCTGAACTCCTACGAGCAGTACTTC.